This T cell receptor beta chain is drawn from a study of blood T cell repertoires in COVID-19. As processed by the authors: Nucleated cell counts were estimated from reference gene primer amplification. Profiled with immunoSEQ multiplex PCR; TCRdb holds only in-frame clones, not every one. The D gene and trimming were derived from the DNA, and the V and J assignments and clone size from that table. The table lists more than 150,000 clones, roughly 79% of them singletons. Deletions cut 4 bases from V and 0 bases from J, with 10 bases between. This CDR3 has 14 residues. Germline values: CDR1 SGHNT, CDR2 YYREEE (reference sequence).

The sequencing sample was made of peripheral blood. The sequence was obtained from a woman older than 75 with COVID-19, enrolled during active disease. The chain links TRBV5-4 to TRBJ1-2; D unclear. The CDR3 DNA follows: TGTGCCAGCAGCGAACGGGTTCCTAACTATGGCTACACCTTC. Translation: CASSERVPNYGYTF.